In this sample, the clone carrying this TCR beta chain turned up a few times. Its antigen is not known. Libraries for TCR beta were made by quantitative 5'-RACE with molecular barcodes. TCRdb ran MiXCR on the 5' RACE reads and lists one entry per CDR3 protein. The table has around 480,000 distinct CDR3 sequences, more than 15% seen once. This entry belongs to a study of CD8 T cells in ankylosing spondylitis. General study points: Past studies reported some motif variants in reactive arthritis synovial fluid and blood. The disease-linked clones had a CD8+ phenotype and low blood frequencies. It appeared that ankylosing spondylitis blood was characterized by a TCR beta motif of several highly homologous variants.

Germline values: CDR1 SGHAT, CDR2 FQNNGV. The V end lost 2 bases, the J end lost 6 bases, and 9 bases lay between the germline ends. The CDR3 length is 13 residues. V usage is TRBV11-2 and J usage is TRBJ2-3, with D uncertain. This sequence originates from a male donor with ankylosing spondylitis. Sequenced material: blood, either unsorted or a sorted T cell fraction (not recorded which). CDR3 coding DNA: TGTGCCAGCAGCTTATACGGCCTGGATACGCAGTATTTT. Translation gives CASSLYGLDTQYF.